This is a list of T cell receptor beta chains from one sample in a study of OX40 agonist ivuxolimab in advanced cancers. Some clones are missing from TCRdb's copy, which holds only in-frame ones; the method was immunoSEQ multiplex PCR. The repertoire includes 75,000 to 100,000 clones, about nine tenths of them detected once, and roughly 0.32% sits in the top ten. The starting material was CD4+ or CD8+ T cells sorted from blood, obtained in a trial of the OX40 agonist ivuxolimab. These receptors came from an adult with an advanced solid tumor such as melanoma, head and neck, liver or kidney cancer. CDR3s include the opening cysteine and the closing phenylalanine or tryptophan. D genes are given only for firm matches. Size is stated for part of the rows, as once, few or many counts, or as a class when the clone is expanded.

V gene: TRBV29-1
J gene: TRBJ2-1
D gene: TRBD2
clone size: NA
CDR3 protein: CSGRGTSGGRLRNEQFF
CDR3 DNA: TGCAGCGGACGCGGTACTAGCGGGGGCCGTCTACGGAATGAGCAGTTCTTC

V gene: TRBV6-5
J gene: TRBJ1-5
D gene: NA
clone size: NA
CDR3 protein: CASSYVGKSVYQPQHF
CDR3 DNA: TGTGCCAGCAGTTACGTCGGTAAATCCGTTTATCAGCCCCAGCATTTT

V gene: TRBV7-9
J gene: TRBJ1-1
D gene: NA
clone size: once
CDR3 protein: CASSRGGARDEAFF
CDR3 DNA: TGTGCCAGCAGCCGCGGGGGGGCCAGGGATGAAGCTTTCTTT

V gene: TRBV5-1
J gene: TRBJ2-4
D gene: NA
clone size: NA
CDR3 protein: CASSLVWGSGNIQYF
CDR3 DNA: TGCGCCAGCAGCTTGGTTTGGGGGTCAGGGAACATTCAGTACTTC

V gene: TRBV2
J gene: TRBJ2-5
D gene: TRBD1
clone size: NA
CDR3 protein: CASTGTGTTQYF
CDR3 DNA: TGTGCCAGCACCGGGACAGGGACTACCCAGTACTTC

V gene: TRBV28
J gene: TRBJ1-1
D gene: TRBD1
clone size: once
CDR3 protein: CASSSDRANTEAFF
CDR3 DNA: TGTGCCAGCAGTTCGGACAGGGCGAACACTGAAGCTTTCTTT

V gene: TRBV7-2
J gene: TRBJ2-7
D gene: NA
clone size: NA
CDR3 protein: CASSPYLGEQYF
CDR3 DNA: TGTGCCAGCAGCCCCTACTTAGGCGAGCAGTACTTC

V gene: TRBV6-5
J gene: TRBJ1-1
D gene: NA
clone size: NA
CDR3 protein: CASSYTRGTEAFF
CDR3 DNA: TGTGCCAGCAGTTACACCAGGGGCACTGAAGCTTTCTTT

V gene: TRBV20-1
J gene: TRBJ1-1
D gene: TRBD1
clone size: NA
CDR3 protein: CSARQGVGAFF
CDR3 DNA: TGCAGTGCTAGGCAGGGGGTGGGAGCTTTCTTT

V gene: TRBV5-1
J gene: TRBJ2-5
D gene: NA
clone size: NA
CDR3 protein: CASTPHSRAETQYF
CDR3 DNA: TGCGCCAGCACCCCACATTCTAGGGCAGAGACCCAGTACTTC

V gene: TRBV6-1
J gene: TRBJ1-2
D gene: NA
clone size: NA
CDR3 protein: CASSDFRGYGYTF
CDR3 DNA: TGTGCCAGCAGTGATTTTAGGGGCTATGGCTACACCTTC

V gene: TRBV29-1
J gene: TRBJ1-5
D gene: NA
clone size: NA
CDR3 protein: CSVGSDNQPQHF
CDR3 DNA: TGCAGCGTTGGTTCAGACAATCAGCCCCAGCATTTT

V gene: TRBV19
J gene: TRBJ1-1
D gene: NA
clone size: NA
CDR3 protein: CASSIKKTGNTEAFF
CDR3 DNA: TGTGCCAGTAGTATCAAGAAGACAGGGAACACTGAAGCTTTCTTT

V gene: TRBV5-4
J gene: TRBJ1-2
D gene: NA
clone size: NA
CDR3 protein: CASSEAWTAADYGYTF
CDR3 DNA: TGTGCCAGCAGCGAAGCTTGGACCGCAGCCGACTATGGCTACACCTTC

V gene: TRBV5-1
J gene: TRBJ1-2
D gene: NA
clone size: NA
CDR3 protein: CASGQPGLRTGYTF
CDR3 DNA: TGCGCCAGCGGCCAGCCGGGGCTTAGGACTGGCTACACCTTC

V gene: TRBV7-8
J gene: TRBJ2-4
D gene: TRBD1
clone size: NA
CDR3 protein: CASSHTGQGALTKNIQYF
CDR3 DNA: TGTGCCAGCAGCCATACGGGACAGGGGGCTCTCACCAAAAACATTCAGTACTTC

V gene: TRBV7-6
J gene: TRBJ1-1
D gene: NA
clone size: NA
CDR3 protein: CASSPGPRNTEAFF
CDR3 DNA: TGTGCCAGCAGCCCCGGGCCGAGGAACACTGAAGCTTTCTTT

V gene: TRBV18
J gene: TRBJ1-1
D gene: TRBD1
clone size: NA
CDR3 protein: CASSLTGATTEAFF
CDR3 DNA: TGTGCCAGCTCCCTAACAGGGGCCACCACTGAAGCTTTCTTT

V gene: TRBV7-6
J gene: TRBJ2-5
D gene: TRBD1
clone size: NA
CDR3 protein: CASSFSLETGKETQYF
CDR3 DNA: TGTGCCAGCAGCTTTTCTCTGGAGACAGGGAAAGAGACCCAGTACTTC

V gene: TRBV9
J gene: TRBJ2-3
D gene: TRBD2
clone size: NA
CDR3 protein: CASSVGLAGPSDTQYF
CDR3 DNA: TGTGCCAGCAGCGTAGGACTAGCGGGACCCTCAGATACGCAGTATTTT

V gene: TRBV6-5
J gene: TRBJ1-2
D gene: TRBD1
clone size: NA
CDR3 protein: CASSSLGQGLYGYTF
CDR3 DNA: TGTGCCAGCAGTTCCTTGGGACAGGGCCTCTATGGCTACACCTTC

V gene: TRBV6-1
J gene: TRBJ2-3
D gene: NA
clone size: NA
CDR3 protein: CASSTGLLTDTQYF
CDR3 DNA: TGTGCCAGCAGTACGGGACTTCTCACAGATACGCAGTATTTT

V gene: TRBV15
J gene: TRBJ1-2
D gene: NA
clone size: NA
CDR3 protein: CATSRDRGVESYGYTF
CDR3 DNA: TGTGCCACCAGCAGAGATAGAGGGGTAGAATCCTATGGCTACACCTTC

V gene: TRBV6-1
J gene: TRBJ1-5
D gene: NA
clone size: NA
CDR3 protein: CASSAWVSNQPQHF
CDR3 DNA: TGTGCCAGCAGTGCCTGGGTCAGCAATCAGCCCCAGCATTTT

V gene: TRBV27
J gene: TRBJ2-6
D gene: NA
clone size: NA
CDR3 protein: CASSLGLWGRGNSGANVLTF
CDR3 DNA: TGTGCCAGCAGTTTGGGGCTGTGGGGGAGGGGGAACTCTGGGGCCAACGTCCTGACTTTC

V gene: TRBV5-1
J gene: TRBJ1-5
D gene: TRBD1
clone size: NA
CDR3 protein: CASSLTGSGNQPQHF
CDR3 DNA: TGCGCCAGCAGCCTGACAGGGAGTGGGAATCAGCCCCAGCATTTT

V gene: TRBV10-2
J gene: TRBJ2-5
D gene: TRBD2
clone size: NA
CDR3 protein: CASRWEGETQYF
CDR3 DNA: TGCGCCAGCAGGTGGGAGGGAGAGACCCAGTACTTC

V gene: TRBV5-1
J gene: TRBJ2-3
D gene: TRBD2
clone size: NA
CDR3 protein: CASSLTGLAGGTDTQYF
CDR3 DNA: TGCGCCAGCAGCTTGACGGGACTAGCCGGGGGTACAGATACGCAGTATTTT

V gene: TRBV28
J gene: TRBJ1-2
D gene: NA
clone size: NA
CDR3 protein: CASFIRGNYGYTF
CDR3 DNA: TGTGCCAGTTTTATACGGGGGAACTATGGCTACACCTTC

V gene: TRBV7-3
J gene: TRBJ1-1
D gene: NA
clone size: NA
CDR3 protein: CASSHTRDTEAFF
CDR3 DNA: TGTGCCAGCAGCCATACTCGAGACACTGAAGCTTTCTTT

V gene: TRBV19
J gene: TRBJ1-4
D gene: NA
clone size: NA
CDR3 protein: CASSPPASATNEKLFF
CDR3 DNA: TGTGCCAGTAGTCCCCCGGCATCCGCAACTAATGAAAAACTGTTTTTT

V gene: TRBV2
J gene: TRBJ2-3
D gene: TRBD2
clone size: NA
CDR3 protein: CASSQLAASTDTQYF
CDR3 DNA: TGTGCCAGCAGTCAACTAGCGGCTAGCACAGATACGCAGTATTTT

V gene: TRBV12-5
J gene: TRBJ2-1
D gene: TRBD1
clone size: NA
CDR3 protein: CASGLSFNEQGVYNEQFF
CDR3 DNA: TGTGCTAGTGGTTTGAGCTTTAATGAACAGGGGGTCTACAATGAGCAGTTCTTC

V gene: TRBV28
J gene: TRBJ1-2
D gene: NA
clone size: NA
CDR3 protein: CASSLSNYGYTF
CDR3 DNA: TGTGCCAGCAGTTTGTCCAACTATGGCTACACCTTC

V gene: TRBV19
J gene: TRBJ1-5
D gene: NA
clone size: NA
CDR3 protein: CASSRGSQPQHF
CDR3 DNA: TGTGCCAGTAGTCGGGGATCTCAGCCCCAGCATTTT

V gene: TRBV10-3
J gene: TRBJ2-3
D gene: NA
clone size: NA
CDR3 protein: CATSPGPTGPTDTQYF
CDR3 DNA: TGTGCCACCTCGCCGGGACCGACAGGCCCCACAGATACGCAGTATTTT

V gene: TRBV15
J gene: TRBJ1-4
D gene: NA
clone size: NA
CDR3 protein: CATSRDSSRSEKLFF
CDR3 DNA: TGTGCCACCAGCAGAGATTCCAGCCGGAGCGAAAAACTGTTTTTT

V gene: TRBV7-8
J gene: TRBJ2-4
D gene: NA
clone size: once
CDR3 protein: CASSLDTLAKNIQYF
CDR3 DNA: TGTGCCAGCAGCTTAGATACGTTAGCCAAAAACATTCAGTACTTC

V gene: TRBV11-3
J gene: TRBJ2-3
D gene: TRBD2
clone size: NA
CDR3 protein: CASSLLAGVADTQYF
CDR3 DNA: TGTGCCAGCAGCTTATTAGCGGGAGTGGCAGATACGCAGTATTTT

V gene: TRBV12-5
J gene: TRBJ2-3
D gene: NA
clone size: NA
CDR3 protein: CASGYETDTQYF
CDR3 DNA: TGTGCTAGTGGTTATGAAACAGATACGCAGTATTTT

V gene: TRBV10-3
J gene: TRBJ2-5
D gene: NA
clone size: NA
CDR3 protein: CAISLKIQETQYF
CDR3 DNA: TGTGCCATCAGTCTTAAGATCCAAGAGACCCAGTACTTC

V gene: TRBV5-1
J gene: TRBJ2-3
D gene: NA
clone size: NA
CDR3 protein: CASKEGGGTDTQYF
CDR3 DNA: TGCGCCAGCAAGGAGGGGGGTGGCACAGATACGCAGTATTTT

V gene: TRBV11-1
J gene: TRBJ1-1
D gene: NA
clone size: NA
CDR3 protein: CASSLEARRNTEAFF
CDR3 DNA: TGTGCCAGCAGCTTAGAGGCCAGGAGGAACACTGAAGCTTTCTTT

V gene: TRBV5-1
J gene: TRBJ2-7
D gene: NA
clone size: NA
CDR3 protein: CASSFAGAYEQYF
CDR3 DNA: TGCGCCAGCAGCTTCGCCGGTGCCTACGAGCAGTACTTC

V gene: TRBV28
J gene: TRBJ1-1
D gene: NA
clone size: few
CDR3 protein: CASSRLGVAEAFF
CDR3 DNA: TGTGCCAGCAGCAGACTGGGGGTGGCGGAAGCTTTCTTT

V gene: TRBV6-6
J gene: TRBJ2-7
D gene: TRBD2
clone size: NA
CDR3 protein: CASGPRTSGSYEQYF
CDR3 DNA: TGTGCCAGCGGGCCGCGGACTAGCGGTTCCTACGAGCAGTACTTC

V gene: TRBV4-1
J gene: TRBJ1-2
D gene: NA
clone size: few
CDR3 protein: CASSQADSGDYGYTF
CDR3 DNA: TGCGCCAGCAGCCAAGCTGATTCCGGAGACTATGGCTACACCTTC

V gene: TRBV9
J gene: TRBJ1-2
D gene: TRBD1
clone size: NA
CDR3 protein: CASSNRGIGGYTF
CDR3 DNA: TGTGCCAGCAGCAACAGGGGAATAGGTGGCTACACCTTC

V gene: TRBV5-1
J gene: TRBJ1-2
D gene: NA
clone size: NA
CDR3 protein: CASSPSVDGYTF
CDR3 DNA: TGCGCCAGCAGCCCCTCGGTGGATGGCTACACCTTC

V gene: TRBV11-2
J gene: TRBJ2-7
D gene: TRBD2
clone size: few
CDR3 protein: CASSPQAGGPYEQYF
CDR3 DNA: TGTGCCAGCAGCCCTCAGGCGGGAGGGCCCTACGAGCAGTACTTC

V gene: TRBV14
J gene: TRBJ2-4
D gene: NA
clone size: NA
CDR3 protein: CASSQVTANIQYF
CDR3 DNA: TGTGCCAGCAGCCAAGTAACAGCAAACATTCAGTACTTC

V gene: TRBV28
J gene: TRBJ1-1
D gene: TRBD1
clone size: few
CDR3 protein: CASWTGRRTEAFF
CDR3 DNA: TGTGCCAGCTGGACAGGGAGAAGGACTGAAGCTTTCTTT

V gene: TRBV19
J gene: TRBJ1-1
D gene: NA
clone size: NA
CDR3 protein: CASSTRTTLNTEAFF
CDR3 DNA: TGTGCCAGTAGTACTAGGACAACCTTGAACACTGAAGCTTTCTTT

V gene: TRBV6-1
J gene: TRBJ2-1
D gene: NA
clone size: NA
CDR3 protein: CASSEVQAYNEQFF
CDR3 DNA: TGTGCCAGCAGTGAGGTCCAGGCCTACAATGAGCAGTTCTTC

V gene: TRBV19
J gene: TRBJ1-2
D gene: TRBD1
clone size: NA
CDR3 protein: CASSRTGYGYTF
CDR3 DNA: TGTGCCAGTAGTAGGACAGGCTATGGCTACACCTTC

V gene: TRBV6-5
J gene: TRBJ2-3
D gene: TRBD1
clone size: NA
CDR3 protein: CASSYSWTGDWYTQYF
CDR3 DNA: TGTGCCAGCAGTTACTCTTGGACAGGGGACTGGTATACGCAGTATTTT

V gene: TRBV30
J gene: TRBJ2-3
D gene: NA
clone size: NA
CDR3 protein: CAWMGTREGTDTQYF
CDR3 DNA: TGTGCCTGGATGGGGACCCGTGAGGGCACAGATACGCAGTATTTT

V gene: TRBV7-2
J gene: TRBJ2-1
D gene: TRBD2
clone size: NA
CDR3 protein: CASSRTGTRNYNEQFF
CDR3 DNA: TGTGCCAGCAGCAGAACCGGGACTAGAAATTACAATGAGCAGTTCTTC

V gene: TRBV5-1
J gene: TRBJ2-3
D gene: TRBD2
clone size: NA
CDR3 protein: CASSLGYGRIGSTDTQYF
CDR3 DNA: TGCGCCAGCAGCTTGGGATACGGGAGGATCGGTTCCACAGATACGCAGTATTTT

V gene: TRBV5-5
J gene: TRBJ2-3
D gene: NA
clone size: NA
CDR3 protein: CASSLVAGTDTQYF
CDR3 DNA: TGTGCCAGCAGCTTGGTGGCGGGCACAGATACGCAGTATTTT